The rows below give T cell receptor beta chains drawn from one sample of a study of OX40 agonist ivuxolimab in advanced cancers. Produced via immunoSEQ multiplex PCR; TCRdb's table is partial and in-frame only. The table includes tens of thousands of clones, about 91% detected once. Sequenced here: CD4+ or CD8+ T cells sorted from blood, sampled in a trial of the OX40 agonist ivuxolimab. The receptor set was obtained from an adult with an advanced solid tumor such as melanoma, head and neck, liver or kidney cancer. The CDR3 runs from the conserved cysteine through the conserved F or W. D genes are given only for firm matches. Clone size is stated in some rows and not others, as once, few, many or a class when expanded.

CDR3 length,J gene,clone size,V gene,D gene,CDR3 DNA,CDR3 protein
15,TRBJ2-7,-,TRBV5-1,TRBD2,TGCGCCAGTTCGAGGGGCGGGGGGGCCAGCTACGAGCAGTACTTC,CASSRGGGASYEQYF
13,TRBJ2-7,-,TRBV30,-,TGTGCCTGGAGTACACAGATGGCCTACGAGCAGTACTTC,CAWSTQMAYEQYF
15,TRBJ1-2,-,TRBV11-2,TRBD1,TGTGCCAGCAGCTTAAGACAGGGGTGGAACTATGGCTACACCTTC,CASSLRQGWNYGYTF
14,TRBJ2-1,-,TRBV28,-,TGTGCCAGCAGCCAATCGTGGGCAGTTTGGCGGGCGTTCTTC,CASSQSWAVWRAFF
14,TRBJ1-5,-,TRBV28,TRBD1,TGTGCCAGCAGTTCCGGACAGGTCAGCTTGCCCCAGCATTTT,CASSSGQVSLPQHF
16,TRBJ2-2,few,TRBV6-5,-,TGTGCCAGCAGTTCCCTAGGACAGCACCCCACCGGGGAGCTGTTTTTT,CASSSLGQHPTGELFF
14,TRBJ1-6,once,TRBV13,-,TGTGCCAGCAGCCTTCGACAGGATAATTCACCCCTCCACTTT,CASSLRQDNSPLHF
15,TRBJ2-1,-,TRBV4-1,-,TGCGCCAGCACTCGATCTTGGAGTCAGCGGAATGAGCAGTTCTTC,CASTRSWSQRNEQFF
16,TRBJ1-5,-,TRBV6-1,TRBD1,TGTGCCAGCAGTGGAGACAGGGGCTTGGGGAATCAGCCCCAGCATTTT,CASSGDRGLGNQPQHF
13,TRBJ2-3,-,TRBV10-1,TRBD2,TGCGCCAGCAGTGAGGCGGGAGTGTTATCGCAGTATTTT,CASSEAGVLSQYF
14,TRBJ1-5,-,TRBV6-1,-,TGTGCCAGCAGTGAAGACCGGGGGTGGCAGCCCCAGCATTTT,CASSEDRGWQPQHF
15,TRBJ1-5,-,TRBV18,-,TGTGCCAGCTCACCTGTCCTAGGGAGCAATCAGCCCCAGCATTTT,CASSPVLGSNQPQHF
15,TRBJ2-3,-,TRBV5-1,-,TGCGCCAGCAGCTTGGCCGGGCCGGACACAGATACGCAGTATTTT,CASSLAGPDTDTQYF
15,TRBJ2-7,-,TRBV18,TRBD1,TGTGCCAGCTCGCTTGGACAGGGGGAGTCCTACGAGCAGTACTTC,CASSLGQGESYEQYF
18,TRBJ2-3,-,TRBV11-2,-,TGTGCCAGCAGCCCCGCCCTGCGGGGGCTAAAAGTACGAGATACGCAGTATTTT,CASSPALRGLKVRDTQYF
14,TRBJ2-3,-,TRBV7-9,-,TGTGCCAGCAGCTTAGCGGGGTCCACAGATACGCAGTATTTT,CASSLAGSTDTQYF
14,TRBJ1-1,-,TRBV5-1,-,TGCGCCAGCAGCTTAATAGGGGCCGACACTGAAGCTTTCTTT,CASSLIGADTEAFF
14,TRBJ1-2,-,TRBV7-2,TRBD1,TGTGCCAGCAGCTCCCGACAGGGGAGCTATGGCTACACCTTC,CASSSRQGSYGYTF
15,TRBJ2-1,-,TRBV30,TRBD2,TGTGCCTGGAACCCACTAGCGGGGGGGTACAATGAGCAGTTCTTC,CAWNPLAGGYNEQFF
14,TRBJ2-7,-,TRBV7-2,-,TGTGCCAGCAGCTCGAGGACTACAACCTACGAGCAGTACTTC,CASSSRTTTYEQYF
12,TRBJ1-4,once,TRBV18,-,TGTGCCAGCTCAGCTTACCAGGAAAAACTGTTTTTT,CASSAYQEKLFF
15,TRBJ2-1,-,TRBV2,TRBD1,TGTGCCAGCAGCCTGGGACAGGGGGTGGACAATGAGCAGTTCTTC,CASSLGQGVDNEQFF
15,TRBJ1-3,-,TRBV19,TRBD1,TGTGCCAGTAGTATGTTCGACAGGGCTGGAAACACCATATATTTT,CASSMFDRAGNTIYF
13,TRBJ1-3,-,TRBV2,-,TGTGCCAGCAGTGGTCCGCTTTTGAACACCATATATTTT,CASSGPLLNTIYF
14,TRBJ1-4,few,TRBV9,-,TGTGCCAGCAGCCGATCCGGGGGCGATGAAAAACTGTTTTTT,CASSRSGGDEKLFF
15,TRBJ1-1,-,TRBV5-6,-,TGTGCCAGCAGCTTTAATATGATGATAAACACTGAAGCTTTCTTT,CASSFNMMINTEAFF
13,TRBJ2-7,-,TRBV7-9,TRBD1,TGTGCCAGCAGCGTGGGACAGCACTACGAGCAGTACTTC,CASSVGQHYEQYF
13,TRBJ2-5,once,TRBV5-1,-,TGCGCCAGCAGCTTGGGCCGGGGAGAGACCCAGTACTTC,CASSLGRGETQYF
16,TRBJ1-5,-,TRBV6-1,TRBD1,TGTGCCAGCAGTGAAAGGTACGACAGGGCTGATCAGCCCCAGCATTTT,CASSERYDRADQPQHF
14,TRBJ2-4,-,TRBV6-1,TRBD1,TGTGCCAGCAGCGATGGGACAGGCAAAAACATTCAGTACTTC,CASSDGTGKNIQYF
18,TRBJ1-5,-,TRBV15,TRBD1,TGTGCCACCAGCGGACCCACCGGGACAGGGTGGCGCAATCAGCCCCAGCATTTT,CATSGPTGTGWRNQPQHF
18,TRBJ2-7,-,TRBV5-1,-,TGCGCCAGCAGCTTACCCGCGGGGCCCAGCCAAGTATCCTACGAGCAGTACTTC,CASSLPAGPSQVSYEQYF
11,TRBJ2-1,-,TRBV5-1,-,TGCGCCAGCAGACGGAACAATGAGCAGTTCTTC,CASRRNNEQFF
15,TRBJ2-5,-,TRBV11-2,TRBD2,TGTGCCAGCAGCCCCGGGACTAGCGGGCAAGAGACCCAGTACTTC,CASSPGTSGQETQYF
13,TRBJ2-2,-,TRBV2,-,TGTGCCAGCAGTGTGGCAACCACCGGGGAGCTGTTTTTT,CASSVATTGELFF
14,TRBJ1-2,-,TRBV21-1,-,TGTGCCAGCATCCCTCCGAAAGGGGCCTATGGCTACACCTTC,CASIPPKGAYGYTF
14,TRBJ2-3,-,TRBV15,-,TGTGCCACCAGCAGAGTGAAGGTTGTAGATACGCAGTATTTT,CATSRVKVVDTQYF
15,TRBJ2-2,-,TRBV7-8,-,TGTGCCACCGCAGGCCAGGGGCACAACACCGGGGAGCTGTTTTTT,CATAGQGHNTGELFF
15,TRBJ1-5,-,TRBV6-1,TRBD1,TGTGCCAGCAGAAGGGACAGGGGGCTGAGTCAGCCCCAGCATTTT,CASRRDRGLSQPQHF
15,TRBJ1-5,-,TRBV9,-,TGTGCCAGCAGCGTAGATACAGGGAGAAATCAGCCCCAGCATTTT,CASSVDTGRNQPQHF
16,TRBJ1-1,-,TRBV28,TRBD1,TGTGCCAGCAGATTCCGGGAGGGGGCAATGAACACTGAAGCTTTCTTT,CASRFREGAMNTEAFF
18,TRBJ1-6,-,TRBV27,-,TGTGCCACCAGGGAGAGGCCGGGGATTCCCTCCTATAATTCACCCCTCCACTTT,CATRERPGIPSYNSPLHF
12,TRBJ2-7,-,TRBV6-5,-,TGTGCCAGCAGCCCGGGCCGAACTCTCCAGTACTTC,CASSPGRTLQYF
15,TRBJ1-4,-,TRBV27,TRBD1,TGTGCCAGCAGTCCCCGGACAGGGCTAGGGGAAAAACTGTTTTTT,CASSPRTGLGEKLFF
15,TRBJ2-2,-,TRBV10-3,TRBD2,TGTGCCATCAGTGGAGGACTAGCGGGAGGCGGGGAGCTGTTTTTT,CAISGGLAGGGELFF
16,TRBJ1-2,few,TRBV14,TRBD1,TGTGCCAGCAGCCAAGTTTCCGGGACAGGGGGCTATGGCTACACCTTC,CASSQVSGTGGYGYTF
14,TRBJ2-6,-,TRBV6-5,-,TGTGCCAGCAGTTCAACTTTTGGGGCCAACGTCCTGACTTTC,CASSSTFGANVLTF
15,TRBJ2-3,-,TRBV5-4,-,TGTGCCAGCAGCTCTACCGGGGGACGCACAGATACGCAGTATTTT,CASSSTGGRTDTQYF
14,TRBJ2-3,once,TRBV25-1,TRBD2,TGTGCCAGCAGTGCCAGCGGGGGGGCCGATACGCAGTATTTT,CASSASGGADTQYF
13,TRBJ1-5,-,TRBV11-2,-,TGTGCCAGCAGCTTAGTGCTCAATCAGCCCCAGCATTTT,CASSLVLNQPQHF
14,TRBJ2-3,-,TRBV5-4,-,TGTGCCAGCAGCTTAGCGGTAAGCACAGATACGCAGTATTTT,CASSLAVSTDTQYF
15,TRBJ1-5,-,TRBV10-3,-,TGTGCCATCAGTGACGGTCCGGGCGAAGACCAGCCCCAGCATTTT,CAISDGPGEDQPQHF
15,TRBJ2-1,-,TRBV5-8,TRBD1,TGTGCCAGCAGCCCGGGGACAGGGGGAGACAATGAGCAGTTCTTC,CASSPGTGGDNEQFF
16,TRBJ1-5,few,TRBV10-3,-,TGTGCCATCAGGGAGGGTCCCCTAGATAGCAATCAGCCCCAGCATTTT,CAIREGPLDSNQPQHF
14,TRBJ2-7,-,TRBV7-8,-,TGTGCCAGCAGCTTAGCGGGGGGCTCCTACGAGCAGTACTTC,CASSLAGGSYEQYF
13,TRBJ1-1,-,TRBV6-5,-,TGTGCCAGCAGTTACTCGGAGGGCACTGAAGCTTTCTTT,CASSYSEGTEAFF
13,TRBJ1-5,few,TRBV6-1,-,TGTGCCAGCAGTGGAGGATGGGATCAGCCCCAGCATTTT,CASSGGWDQPQHF
13,TRBJ1-1,-,TRBV7-3,TRBD1,TGTGCCAGCAGCTTCCAGGGGGACACTGAAGCTTTCTTT,CASSFQGDTEAFF
14,TRBJ2-2,-,TRBV5-1,-,TGCGCCAGCAGCTTGGGGGCTACGTCCGGGGAGCTGTTTTTT,CASSLGATSGELFF